This TCR beta chain was retrieved from a study of blood T cell repertoires in COVID-19. The wider study: COVID-19 samples, acute and convalescent, were from the United States, Italy and Spain. PBMCs, B-cell-depleted T cells, or T cells were the source of the cDNA or gDNA that made up the material.

Trimming at V came to 4 bases and at J to 7 bases, leaving 8 bases not matched to a gene. This CDR3 has 15 amino acids. Looked up from germline, CDR1 is SGHNT and CDR2 is YYREEE (reference sequence). How the authors handled the data: Reference gene primer amplification gave estimated nucleated cell counts. Assay: immunoSEQ multiplex PCR; the TCRdb copy retains only in-frame clones and omits some. The V and J calls and clone size were taken over from that table, and D and trimming were inferred from the DNA. The sample lists 150,000 to 200,000 clones, over 80% occurring once. This clone was found a few times.

The rearrangement uses TRBV5-4 and TRBJ2-2, with 9 bases that match TRBD2. Sequencing used peripheral blood. The receptor was isolated from a woman aged 60-75 years with COVID-19, enrolled during active disease. CDR3 DNA sequence: TGTGCCAGCAGCCGTAGCGGGGGTTTGGGCGGGGAGCTGTTTTTT. Encoded protein: CASSRSGGLGGELFF. Based on the CDR3 plus reference TRBV5-4 and TRBJ2-2, the full variable domain is ETGVTQSPTHLIKTRGQQVTLRCSSQSGHNTVSWYQQALGQGPQFIFQYYREEENGRGNFPPRFSGLQFPNYSSELNVNALELDDSALYLCASSRSGGLGGELFFGEGSRLTVL.